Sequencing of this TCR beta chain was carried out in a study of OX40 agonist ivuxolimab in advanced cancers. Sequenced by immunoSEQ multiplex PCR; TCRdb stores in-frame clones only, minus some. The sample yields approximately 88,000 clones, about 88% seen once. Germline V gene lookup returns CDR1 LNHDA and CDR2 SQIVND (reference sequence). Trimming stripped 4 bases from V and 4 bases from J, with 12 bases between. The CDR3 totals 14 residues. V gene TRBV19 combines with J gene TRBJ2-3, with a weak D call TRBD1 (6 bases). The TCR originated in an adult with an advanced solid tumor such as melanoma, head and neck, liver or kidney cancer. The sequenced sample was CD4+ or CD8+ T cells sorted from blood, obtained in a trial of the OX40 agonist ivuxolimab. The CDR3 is CASSRGHFADTQYF. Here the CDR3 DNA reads TGTGCCAGTAGTAGGGGGCACTTCGCAGATACGCAGTATTTT.